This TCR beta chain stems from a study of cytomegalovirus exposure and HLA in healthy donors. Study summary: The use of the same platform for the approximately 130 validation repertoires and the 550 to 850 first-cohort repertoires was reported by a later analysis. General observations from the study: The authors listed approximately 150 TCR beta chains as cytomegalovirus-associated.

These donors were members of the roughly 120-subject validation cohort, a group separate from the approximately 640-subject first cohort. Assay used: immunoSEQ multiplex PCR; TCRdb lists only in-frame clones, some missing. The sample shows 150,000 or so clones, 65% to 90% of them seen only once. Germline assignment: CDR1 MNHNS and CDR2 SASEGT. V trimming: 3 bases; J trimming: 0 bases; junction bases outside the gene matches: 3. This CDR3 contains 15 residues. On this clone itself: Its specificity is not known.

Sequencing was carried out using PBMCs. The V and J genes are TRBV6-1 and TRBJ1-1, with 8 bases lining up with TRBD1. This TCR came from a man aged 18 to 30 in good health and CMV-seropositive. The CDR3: CASSDRGRVNTEAFF. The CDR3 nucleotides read TGTGCCAGCAGTGACAGGGGGCGGGTGAACACTGAAGCTTTCTTT.